A single sample gave rise to the 26 T cell receptor beta chains below, sequenced in a study of blood T cells in healthy people across ages. It was with a sample-barcoded 5' primer and a J-beta primer mix that a second PCR of roughly 6 to 12 cycles was run. TCRdb independently ran MiXCR on the 5' RACE reads; one entry per CDR3 protein. The profile shows fewer than 1.5 million distinct CDR3 sequences, around two fifths of them singletons. The sequenced material came from blood. The receptors shown here come from a woman aged 18-30 years in good health.

This clonotype occurred once. An end of the junction does not agree with germline; a read error may underlie this. The gene calls are TRBV7-2 and TRBJ1-1, with D uncertain. In germline, CDR1 is SGHTA, CDR2 FQGNSA. This CDR3 contains 16 residues. The CDR3 protein is CASSFLGSVLNTDAFF. The CDR3, as DNA: TGTGCCAGCAGCTTCTTGGGGTCTGTCCTGAACACTGATGCTTTCTTT. The full variable domain, its missing parts supplied by reference TRBV7-2 and TRBJ1-1, is GAGVSQSPSNKVTEKGKDVELRCDPISGHTALYWYRQSLGQGLEFLIYFQGNSAPDKSGLPSDRFSAERTGGSVSTLTIQRTQQEDSAVYLCASSFLGSVLNTDAFFGQGTRLTVV.

The CDR3 sequence is CSAGTSGTGELFF. In nucleotides, the CDR3 is TGCAGCGCAGGGACTAGCGGGACCGGGGAGCTGTTTTTT. V is TRBV29-1 and J is TRBJ2-2; TRBD2 matches 12 bases. CDR3 length: 13 amino acids. Germline CDR1 and CDR2: SQVTM and ANQGSEA. After removal of 7 bases from V and 5 bases from J, the junction contained 2 bases not matched to a gene.

This clonotype has only a few counts. The genes are TRBV6-5 and TRBJ1-1; D gene ambiguous. The CDR3 spans 15 residues. Germline CDR1 is MNHEY and CDR2 is SVGAGI. V shed 2 bases and J shed 0 bases, with 10 bases lying between them. The CDR3: CASSYLQTMNTEAFF. The CDR3 bases are TGTGCCAGCAGTTACCTCCAGACGATGAACACTGAAGCTTTCTTT.

Notes on this clonotype: Sequence at one end of the junction differs from germline and may be a read error. The rearrangement links TRBV7-9 to TRBJ1-3; 8 nucleotides agree with TRBD1. In germline, CDR1 is SEHNR, CDR2 FQNEAQ (reference sequence). There are 15 residues in the CDR3. The CDR3 coding sequence is TGTTCCAGCAGGCGGGGACAGGTGCCTGGAAACACCATATATTTT. This encodes CSSRRGQVPGNTIYF.

At least ten counts were recorded for this clonotype. The CDR3 protein is CAITRTDYNEQFF. As DNA, the CDR3 is TGTGCCATCACCCGGACAGACTACAATGAGCAGTTCTTC. V and J are TRBV10-3 and TRBJ2-1, with D possibly TRBD1 on 6 matching bases. This CDR3 is 13 amino acids long. Deletions cut 7 bases from V and 3 bases from J, with 10 bases between. Per the germline V gene, CDR1 is ENHRY and CDR2 is SYGVKD.

The genes are TRBV20-1 and TRBJ1-1, with D possibly being TRBD1 (5 bases). The CDR3 runs to 11 residues. The germline V gene has CDR1 DFQATT and CDR2 SNEGSKA (reference sequence). CDR3 DNA: TGCAGCCAACGTTCGAGGGGTGAAGCTTTCTTT. This gives the protein CSQRSRGEAFF.

This CDR3 reads CASSPGTSVTYYEQYF. CDR3 coding DNA: TGTGCCAGCAGCCCCGGGACTAGCGTGACTTACTACGAGCAGTACTTC. The chain uses TRBV5-4 and TRBJ2-7; TRBD2 agrees at 10 bases. This CDR3 is built from 16 residues. Germline V lookup: CDR1 SGHNT, CDR2 YYREEE (reference sequence). Trimming cost V 4 bases and J 3 bases; bases outside gene matches: 10.

A remark on this clonotype: A much larger clone differs from this one at a single base, so this may be a read error. The chain couples TRBV27 to TRBJ2-1; a weak D match, TRBD1 (6 bases). The CDR3 covers 14 residues. The V gene's germline CDR1 is MNHEY and CDR2 SMNVEV (reference sequence). Trimming stripped 6 bases from V and 5 bases from J, with 14 bases between. DNA for the CDR3: TGTGCCAGCAGCCCGGGACGGGACAACAATGAGCAGTTCTTC. Translating it yields CASSPGRDNNEQFF.

V and J are TRBV29-1 and TRBJ2-7; 9 positions agree with TRBD1. V was clipped by 8 bases and J by 1 base; unmatched bases: 9. The germline V gene encodes CDR1 SQVTM and CDR2 ANQGSEA. The CDR3 totals 14 residues. This CDR3 is CSPVAGQGSYEQYF. CDR3 DNA: TGCAGCCCGGTTGCGGGACAGGGATCCTACGAGCAGTACTTC.

The chain recombines TRBV6-6 with TRBJ2-7, with D possibly matching TRBD2 (6 bases). The CDR3 is 14 amino acids. Germline values: CDR1 MNHNY, CDR2 SVGAGI (reference sequence). V was clipped by 5 bases and J by 1 base, with 12 bases between them. DNA of the CDR3: TGTGCCAGCAGTAACCAGGAGGGATCCTACGAGCAGTACTTC. It encodes CASSNQEGSYEQYF.

This rearrangement joins TRBV7-9 to TRBJ1-2; no firm D call. The CDR3 spans 12 residues. CDR1 is SEHNR, CDR2 FQNEAQ, per germline (reference sequence). The V end was cut by 4 bases, the J end by 10 bases, with 13 bases between. This CDR3 is CASSYGPSPYTF. The CDR3 coding sequence is TGTGCCAGCAGCTATGGGCCCTCCCCCTACACCTTC.

The chain has TRBV6-5 and TRBJ2-7; D remains unclear. The CDR3 totals 13 residues. Trimming removed 4 bases at V and 2 bases at J, with 9 bases between. The V gene's germline CDR1 is MNHEY and CDR2 SVGAGI. The CDR3 coding sequence is TGTGCCAGCAGTTCCAATCCGGCCTACGAGCAGTACTTC. Its translation is CASSSNPAYEQYF.

V is TRBV11-2 and J is TRBJ1-2; D is possibly TRBD1 (6 bases). V was cut by 2 bases and J by 12 bases, with 16 bases left in between. Per the germline V gene, CDR1 is SGHAT and CDR2 is FQNNGV. The CDR3 loop spans 13 amino acids. CDR3 DNA sequence: TGTGCCAGCAGCTTAAAAGGCCGCGGGGACAACACCTTC. Translated, it gives CASSLKGRGDNTF.

The V gene is TRBV28, the J gene TRBJ2-3; D might be TRBD1 or TRBD2, each matching 5 bases. The CDR3 is made up of 18 amino acids. Germline CDR1 reads MDHEN; CDR2 reads SYDVKM. V was pared by 4 bases and J by 3 bases, with 23 bases between. CDR3 DNA: TGTGCCAGCAGTTACCGACAATGGAGGCCGTGGGGGACAGATACGCAGTATTTT. Its protein is CASSYRQWRPWGTDTQYF.

This clonotype occurred a few times. The genes are TRBV11-2 and TRBJ2-6, with D unresolved. CDR3 length equals 15 residues. V lost 5 bases to trimming and J lost 0 bases, with 8 bases between them. The V gene's germline CDR1 is SGHAT and CDR2 FQNNGV. CDR3 bases: TGTGCCAGCAGCCTCTTCGGCTCTGGGGCCAACGTCCTGACTTTC. The encoded protein is CASSLFGSGANVLTF.

V is TRBV27 and J is TRBJ2-5, with TRBD1 identical over 8 bases. The end of the DNA is better explained by TRBJ2-7, so the J call may be wrong. In germline, CDR1 is MNHEY, CDR2 SMNVEV (reference sequence). CDR3 length equals 16 residues. CDR3 nucleotides: TGTGCCAGCGGATATTCTCCGGGACAGGTTGTTTACGAGCAGTACTTC. The encoded protein is CASGYSPGQVVYEQYF.

The CDR3 region is CASSQETVTSGRGYEQYF. CDR3 bases: TGTGCCAGCAGCCAAGAGACAGTGACGAGCGGGAGGGGGTACGAGCAGTACTTC. J is TRBJ2-5 and V is TRBV3-1; 10 nucleotides agree with TRBD2. Near its end, the DNA agrees better with TRBJ2-7, so the J call may be wrong. This CDR3 is built from 18 residues. CDR1 LGHDT and CDR2 YNNKEL come from the germline V gene (reference sequence).

The rearrangement links TRBV20-1 to TRBJ2-6; possible D gene TRBD2, 5 bases. Germline V lookup: CDR1 DFQATT, CDR2 SNEGSKA (reference sequence). CDR3 length equals 15 residues. Trimming took 3 bases from V and 0 from J, leaving 9 bases between them. The chain's CDR3 is CSASGMGSGANVLTF. The DNA for the CDR3 is TGCAGTGCTAGCGGGATGGGCTCTGGGGCCAACGTCCTGACTTTC.

This chain joins TRBV12-3 or TRBV12-4 and TRBJ2-5; TRBD2 matches 8 bases. With 5 bases clipped from V and 4 bases from J, the junction kept 9 bases outside the gene matches. The CDR3 totals 15 residues. As DNA, the CDR3 is TGTGCCAGCAGTCCCAACGCGGGGGGTCCAGAGACCCAGTACTTC. Translated: CASSPNAGGPETQYF.

The chain combines TRBV20-1 with TRBJ1-4, with D maybe TRBD1 (6 bases). Germline lookup yields CDR1 DFQATT and CDR2 SNEGSKA (reference sequence). The germline V and J ends were trimmed by 2 bases and 8 bases, with 12 bases remaining between them. CDR3 length: 13 amino acids. The CDR3 sequence is CSARQGSVEKLFF. The CDR3 bases are TGCAGTGCTAGACAGGGGTCGGTGGAAAAACTGTTTTTT.

This clonotype was observed a handful of times. The genes are TRBV15 and TRBJ2-3, with 8 bases aligning to TRBD2. Germline V gene lookup returns CDR1 LNHNV and CDR2 YYDKDF (reference sequence). The CDR3 runs to 17 residues. J lost 5 bases, V lost 3 bases, and 13 bases had no gene match. The CDR3 coding sequence is TGTGCCACCAGCAGTTGGCGTACGGGAGGGCCTGGAGATACGCAGTATTTT. Translated: CATSSWRTGGPGDTQYF.

V and J are TRBV5-5 and TRBJ1-5, with 10 bases identical to TRBD1. The J segment lost 5 bases and the V segment lost 4 bases, leaving 9 bases of the junction unmatched. CDR1 is SGHKS, CDR2 YYEKEE, per germline (reference sequence). The CDR3 is made up of 16 amino acids. CDR3 amino acids: CASSPKSGTGDQPQHF. The CDR3 nucleotides read TGTGCCAGCAGCCCAAAAAGCGGGACAGGGGATCAGCCCCAGCATTTT. Together with reference TRBV5-5 and TRBJ1-5, the CDR3 gives the full variable domain: DAGVTQSPTHLIKTRGQQVTLRCSPISGHKSVSWYQQVLGQGPQFIFQYYEKEERGRGNFPDRFSARQFPNYSSELNVNALLLGDSALYLCASSPKSGTGDQPQHFGDGTRLSIL.

The CDR3 DNA follows: TGTGCCAGCAGCCCCCCGGGTGGCAGGAGGGATACGCAGTATTTT. Translation gives CASSPPGGRRDTQYF. The chain joins TRBV7-9 to TRBJ2-3, with D possibly being TRBD2 (5 bases). The CDR3 runs to 15 residues. Per germline, CDR1 SEHNR and CDR2 FQNEAQ (reference sequence). The germline V and J ends were trimmed by 5 bases and 6 bases, with 18 bases remaining between them. The full variable domain, rest sourced from reference TRBV7-9 and TRBJ2-3, is DTGVSQNPRHKITKRGQNVTFRCDPISEHNRLYWYRQTLGQGPEFLTYFQNEAQLEKSRLLSDRFSAERPKGSFSTLEIQRTEQGDSAMYLCASSPPGGRRDTQYFGPGTRLTVL.

V usage is TRBV3-1 and J usage is TRBJ1-2, with TRBD1 matching over 7 bases. This CDR3 is built from 15 residues. Trimming removed 1 base from V and 4 bases from J; junction bases left unmatched: 6. Germline V gives CDR1 LGHDT, CDR2 YNNKEL (reference sequence). CDR3 loop: CASSQGLGTAYGYTF. The CDR3 bases are TGTGCCAGCAGCCAAGGACTCGGGACAGCCTATGGCTACACCTTC.

This chain uses TRBV12-3 or TRBV12-4 with TRBJ2-5, with 10 bases matching TRBD2. Germline trimming cut 6 bases from V and 11 bases from J; bases unmatched to any gene: 18. This CDR3 contains 16 residues. CDR3: CASSEGQSGRVHEQYF. The DNA for the CDR3 is TGTGCCAGCAGCGAGGGTCAGAGCGGGAGGGTCCATGAGCAGTACTTC.

J is TRBJ1-5 and V is TRBV4-1; D is ambiguous. Germline-derived CDR1 and CDR2 are MGHRA and YSYEKL. Trimming shortened V by 4 bases and J by 10 bases, and 20 bases separated the two germline ends. CDR3 length equals 15 residues. Here the CDR3 DNA reads TGCGCCAGCAGCCCCGTTGCTGGCGGACGGAAACCCCAGCATTTT. Its translation: CASSPVAGGRKPQHF.